The clone carrying this T cell receptor beta chain was recorded many times. Its antigen remains unidentified. The time point: newly diagnosed GD, antithyroid drugs for less than 3 months. Making the TCR library involved RNA that had been extracted from PBMCs. These data originate in a study of regulatory T cells in long-lasting Graves disease. Germline V gene data show CDR1 as MDHEN and CDR2 as SYDVKM. This CDR3 spans 15 amino acids. V gave up 2 bases and J gave up 0 bases, with 11 bases separating them. Both iRepertoire HTBI primers and Arm-PCR of CDR3 regions were used to build the TCR beta libraries. TCRdb fed the multiplex PCR reads into MiXCR, producing one record per CDR3 protein. The table records some 250,000 distinct CDR3 sequences, around a sixth of them present only once. Study results and limitations: Shared public clonotypes totalled 2,741 in persistent patients, compared with about a thousand in new patients. Persistent Graves' patients showed less TCR diversity than newly diagnosed ones.

The sample was also reused in another study, on T cells in Graves' hyperthyroidism and ophthalmopathy. Per that paper: Diagnoses rested on clinical symptoms, serum thyroxine and TRAb, thyroid ultrasound and orbital computed tomography. HTBI primers were used for first-round RT-PCR of the TCR CDR3.

The rearrangement joins TRBV28 to TRBJ2-7; no definite D call. The clonotype comes from a woman aged 30 to 39 with Graves disease. The sample consisted of peripheral blood mononuclear cells (PBMCs), taken at new diagnosis, from a patient treated with antithyroid drugs. CDR3 bases: TGTGCCAGCAGTTTAGAATCCCTATTCTCCTACGAGCAGTACTTC. Amino acid sequence: CASSLESLFSYEQYF. Full variable domain (remainder filled in from reference TRBV28 and TRBJ2-7): DVKVTQSSRYLVKRTGEKVFLECVQDMDHENMFWYRQDPGLGLRLIYFSYDVKMKEKGDIPEGYSVSREKKERFSLILESASTNQTSMYLCASSLESLFSYEQYFGPGTRLTVT.